The source of this TCR beta chain is a study of beta chain features in type 1 diabetes. For the study at large: The samples had approximately 100,000,000 sorted cells examined in all.

CDR1 is SGDLS, CDR2 YYNGEE, per germline. This CDR3 comprises 15 residues. The J segment lost 7 bases and the V segment lost 0 bases, leaving 8 bases of the junction unmatched. As concerns this clone: Antigen specificity is unknown.

Study-wide points: Cells with high TCR expression could be over-represented when cDNA is sequenced. Diminished insertions and augmented deletions at VDJ junctions characterized type 1 diabetes patients. TCRB CDR3 length was moderately but significantly reduced in all four CD4+ subsets of Type 1 diabetes patients.

Investigators reverse transcribed all isolated RNA, so they sequenced expressed TCRB transcripts. Sequencing used immunoSEQ multiplex PCR; TCRdb keeps in-frame clones, though not all of them. The sample lists roughly 300,000 clones; roughly 15% were seen once. V gene TRBV9 combines with J gene TRBJ1-2; 8 bases align to TRBD1. The TCR was taken from a man aged 30 to 39 in good health. The material sequenced was central memory CD4+ T cells from blood. The CDR3 here is CASSVDGQGVSGYTF. In DNA form, the CDR3 reads TGTGCCAGCAGCGTAGATGGACAGGGTGTGAGTGGCTACACCTTC.